Shown below are 7 T cell receptor beta chains from a single sample sequenced in a study of T cell responses to AZD1222 COVID-19 vaccine. TCRdb's copy holds only in-frame clones and misses some; the assay was immunoSEQ multiplex PCR. The sample shows 150,000 or so clones, about 88% of them seen only once. Source: peripheral blood, taken on day 0 of AZD1222 vaccination. These receptors originate from an adult in good health.

The CDR3 DNA is TGTGCCACCAGTGATTTCTGGTCCCTGTACTTC. Its protein product is CATSDFWSLYF. V usage is TRBV24-1 and J usage is TRBJ2-5, with D unclear. The germline gives CDR1 KGHDR, CDR2 SFDVKD. V was clipped by 1 base and J by 13 bases, with 9 bases between them. The CDR3 extends over 11 amino acids.

This clone was counted once. The V gene is TRBV19, the J gene TRBJ2-7; 9 nucleotides agree with TRBD2. The CDR3 extends over 14 amino acids. Germline V gene lookup returns CDR1 LNHDA and CDR2 SQIVND (reference sequence). Unmatched junction bases numbered 7, after V lost 10 bases and J lost 0 bases. CDR3 protein: CATRLSGSSYEQYF. The CDR3 nucleotides are TGTGCCACCCGACTTAGCGGGAGCTCCTACGAGCAGTACTTC.

The rearrangement links TRBV7-9 to TRBJ2-3; D gene uncertain. Germline V CDR1 and CDR2: SEHNR, FQNEAQ (reference sequence). The CDR3 contains 15 residues. V shed 1 base and J shed 4 bases, with 12 bases lying between them. The CDR3 region has the DNA TGTGCCAGCAGCTTAGTTGGCGATGGCGCAGATACGCAGTATTTT. This sequence encodes CASSLVGDGADTQYF. The entire variable domain, with the rest obtained from reference TRBV7-9 and TRBJ2-3, is as follows: DTGVSQNPRHKITKRGQNVTFRCDPISEHNRLYWYRQTLGQGPEFLTYFQNEAQLEKSRLLSDRFSAERPKGSFSTLEIQRTEQGDSAMYLCASSLVGDGADTQYFGPGTRLTVL.

This clone appeared a single time. The rearrangement joins TRBV6-5 to TRBJ1-3; a weak D match, TRBD1 (5 bases). The CDR3 runs 14 residues. V was shortened by 10 bases and J by 4 bases, with 17 bases between the two germline ends. Germline CDR1 is MNHEY and CDR2 is SVGAGI. The DNA of the CDR3 is TGTGCCACTGGGCCGGGGGTCAAGGGAAACACCATATATTTT. Translated, it gives CATGPGVKGNTIYF.

The sample holds one count of this clone. V usage is TRBV7-8 and J usage is TRBJ2-7; D is unresolved. V was clipped by 5 bases and J by 3 bases, with 14 bases between them. Germline assignment: CDR1 SGHVS and CDR2 FQNEAQ. This CDR3 has 14 amino acids. The CDR3 nucleotides are TGTGCCAGCAGCAAGGAGCCCAGCGACTACGAGCAGTACTTC. Translated: CASSKEPSDYEQYF. The whole variable domain, filled in from reference TRBV7-8 and TRBJ2-7, reads GAGVSQSPRYKVAKRGQDVALRCDPISGHVSLFWYQQALGQGPEFLTYFQNEAQLDKSGLPSDRFFAERPEGSVSTLKIQRTQQEDSAVYLCASSKEPSDYEQYFGPGTRLTVT.

The V and J genes are TRBV29-1 and TRBJ1-2; TRBD1 agrees at 7 bases. V lost 6 bases, J lost 4 bases, and 11 bases stayed unmatched. The CDR3 contains 14 residues. Germline CDR1 is SQVTM and CDR2 is ANQGSEA. The CDR3 protein is CSVDTPGGSYGYTF. The CDR3 nucleotides are TGCAGCGTCGACACCCCAGGGGGATCCTATGGCTACACCTTC. Using reference TRBV29-1 and TRBJ1-2 for the parts outside the CDR3, the full variable domain is SAVISQKPSRDICQRGTSLTIQCQVDSQVTMMFWYRQQPGQSLTLIATANQGSEATYESGFVIDKFPISRPNLTFSTLTVSNMSPEDSSIYLCSVDTPGGSYGYTFGSGTRLTVV.

The chain carries TRBV4-1 and TRBJ2-5, with a possible D match to TRBD2 (6 bases). V gave up 1 base and J gave up 2 bases, with 20 bases separating them. The germline V gene has CDR1 MGHRA and CDR2 YSYEKL. The CDR3 spans 18 residues. The CDR3 protein is CASSQGELGGVLQETQYF. DNA for the CDR3: TGCGCCAGCAGCCAAGGAGAACTAGGCGGGGTATTACAAGAGACCCAGTACTTC.